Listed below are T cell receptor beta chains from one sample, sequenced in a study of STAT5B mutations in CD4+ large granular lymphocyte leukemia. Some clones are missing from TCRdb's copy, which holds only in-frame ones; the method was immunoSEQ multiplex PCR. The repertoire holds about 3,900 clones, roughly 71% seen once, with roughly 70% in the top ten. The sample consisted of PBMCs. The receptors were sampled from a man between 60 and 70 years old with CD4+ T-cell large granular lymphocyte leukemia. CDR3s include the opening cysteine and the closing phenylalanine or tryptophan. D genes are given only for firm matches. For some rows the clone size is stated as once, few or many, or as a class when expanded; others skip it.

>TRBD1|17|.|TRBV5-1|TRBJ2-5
CASSLGRQGTNQETQYF
TGCGCCAGCAGCTTGGGCAGACAGGGGACAAACCAAGAGACCCAGTACTTC
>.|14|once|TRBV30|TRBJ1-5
CAWSVGGPQQPQHF
TGTGCCTGGAGTGTGGGGGGCCCCCAACAGCCCCAGCATTTT
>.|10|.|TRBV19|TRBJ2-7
CATTPGEQYF
TGTGCCACCACCCCGGGCGAGCAGTACTTC
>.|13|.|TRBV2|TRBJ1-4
CASRGSTNEKLFF
TGTGCCAGCAGGGGATCAACTAATGAAAAACTGTTTTTT
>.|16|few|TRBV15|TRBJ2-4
CATSRDGLGVGNIQYF
TGTGCCACCAGCAGAGATGGGCTGGGGGTTGGAAACATTCAGTACTTC
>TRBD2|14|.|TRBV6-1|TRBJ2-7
CASSLGLDPREQYF
TGTGCCAGCAGCCTGGGACTAGACCCGCGCGAGCAGTACTTC
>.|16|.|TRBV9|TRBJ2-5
CASSVAGDLPQETQYF
TGTGCCAGCAGCGTAGCCGGGGATCTACCCCAAGAGACCCAGTACTTC
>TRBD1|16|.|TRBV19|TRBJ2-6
CASSRTGGSGANVLTF
TGTGCCAGTAGTAGGACAGGGGGCTCTGGGGCCAACGTCCTGACTTTC
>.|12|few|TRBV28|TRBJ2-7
CASSLVSYEQYF
TGTGCCAGCAGTTTGGTCTCCTACGAGCAGTACTTC
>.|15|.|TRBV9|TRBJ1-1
CASSVTPMEGTEAFF
TGTGCCAGCAGCGTGACACCAATGGAGGGCACTGAAGCTTTCTTT
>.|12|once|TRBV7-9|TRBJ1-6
CASSLSGSPLHF
TGTGCCAGCAGCTTAAGTGGGTCACCCCTCCACTTT
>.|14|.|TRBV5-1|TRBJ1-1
CASSFEGWNTEAFF
TGCGCCAGCAGCTTTGAAGGGTGGAACACTGAAGCTTTCTTT
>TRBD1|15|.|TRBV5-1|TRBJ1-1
CASSLNRGPSTEAFF
TGCGCCAGCAGCCTAAACAGGGGGCCGAGCACTGAAGCTTTCTTT
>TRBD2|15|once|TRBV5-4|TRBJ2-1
CASSLIAGAHNEQFF
TGTGCCAGCAGCCTGATAGCGGGGGCCCACAATGAGCAGTTCTTC
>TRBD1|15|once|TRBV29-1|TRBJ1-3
CSVVGQVNSGNTIYF
TGCAGCGTGGTGGGACAGGTGAACTCTGGAAACACCATATATTTT
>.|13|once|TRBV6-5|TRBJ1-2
CASSQDWGEGYTF
TGTGCCAGCAGCCAGGACTGGGGGGAGGGCTACACCTTC
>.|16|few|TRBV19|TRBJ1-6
CASSIDVGDSNSPLHF
TGTGCCAGTAGTATAGACGTAGGAGATTCCAATTCACCCCTCCACTTT
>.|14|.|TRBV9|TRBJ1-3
CASSVGTVGNTIYF
TGTGCCAGCAGCGTAGGAACAGTTGGAAACACCATATATTTT
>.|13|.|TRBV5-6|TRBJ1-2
CASRHPGESGYTF
TGTGCCAGCAGACATCCGGGAGAATCTGGCTACACCTTC
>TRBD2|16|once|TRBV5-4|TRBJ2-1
CASSPSIAGGINEQFF
TGTGCCAGCAGCCCTAGTATAGCGGGGGGTATCAATGAGCAGTTCTTC
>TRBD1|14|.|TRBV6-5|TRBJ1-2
CASTSPGQNYGYTF
TGTGCCAGCACCTCGCCGGGACAGAACTACGGCTACACCTTC
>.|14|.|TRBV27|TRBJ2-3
CASSLVPGTDTQYF
TGTGCCAGCAGTTTAGTTCCGGGGACAGATACGCAGTATTTT
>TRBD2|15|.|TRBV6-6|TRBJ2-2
CASSWLAGETGELFF
TGTGCCAGCAGTTGGTTAGCGGGGGAAACCGGGGAGCTGTTTTTT
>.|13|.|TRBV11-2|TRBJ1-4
CASSVRVGEKLFF
TGTGCCAGCAGCGTCAGGGTAGGAGAAAAACTGTTTTTT
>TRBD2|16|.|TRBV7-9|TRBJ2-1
CASSPQTSGGANEQFF
TGTGCCAGCAGCCCCCAGACTAGCGGGGGGGCCAATGAGCAGTTCTTC
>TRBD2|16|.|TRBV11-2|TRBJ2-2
CASSFPLAGPTGELFF
TGTGCCAGCAGCTTCCCTCTAGCGGGTCCCACCGGGGAGCTGTTTTTT
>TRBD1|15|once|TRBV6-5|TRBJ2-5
CASSYGGQYQETQYF
TGTGCCAGCAGTTACGGGGGACAGTACCAAGAGACCCAGTACTTC
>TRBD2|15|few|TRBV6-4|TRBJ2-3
CASSDSRGGTDTQYF
TGTGCCAGCAGTGACTCGCGGGGGGGCACAGATACGCAGTATTTT
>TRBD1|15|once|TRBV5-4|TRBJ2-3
CASSRGQGGTDTQYF
TGTGCCAGCAGCCGCGGACAGGGAGGCACAGATACGCAGTATTTT
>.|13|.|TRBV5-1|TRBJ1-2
CASSPGGGEIDTF
TGCGCCAGCAGCCCCGGTGGGGGCGAAATTGACACCTTC
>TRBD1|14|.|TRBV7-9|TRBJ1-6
CASSPGTAYPPLHF
TGTGCCAGCAGTCCCGGGACAGCCTATCCCCCCCTCCACTTT
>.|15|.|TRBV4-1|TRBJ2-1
CASSRSGSSYNEQFF
TGCGCCAGCAGCCGGTCGGGGAGCTCCTACAATGAGCAGTTCTTC
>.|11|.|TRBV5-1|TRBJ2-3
CASSLTDTQYF
TGCGCCAGCAGCTTGACAGATACGCAGTATTTT
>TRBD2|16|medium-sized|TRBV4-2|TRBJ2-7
CASSPTDSGGTYEQYF
TGTGCCAGCAGCCCTACCGATAGCGGGGGGACCTACGAGCAGTACTTC
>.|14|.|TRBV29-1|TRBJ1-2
CSVHFQGSYYGYTF
TGCAGCGTACACTTCCAGGGGTCCTACTATGGCTACACCTTC
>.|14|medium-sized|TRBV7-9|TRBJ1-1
CASSNWDINTEAFF
TGTGCCAGCAGCAACTGGGATATAAACACTGAAGCTTTCTTT
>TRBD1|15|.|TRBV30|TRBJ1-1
CAWSSTGTGSLEAFF
TGTGCCTGGAGTTCAACCGGGACAGGGAGTTTGGAAGCTTTCTTT
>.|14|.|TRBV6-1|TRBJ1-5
CASSEAAFNQPQHF
TGTGCCAGCAGTGAAGCAGCCTTCAATCAGCCCCAGCATTTT
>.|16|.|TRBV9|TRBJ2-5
CASSVVRAASQETQYF
TGTGCCAGCAGCGTAGTACGAGCAGCTTCCCAAGAGACCCAGTACTTC
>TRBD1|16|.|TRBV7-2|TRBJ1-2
CASSLDGTGYNYGYTF
TGTGCCAGCAGCTTAGACGGGACAGGTTATAACTATGGCTACACCTTC
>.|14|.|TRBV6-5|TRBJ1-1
CASSYYEMNTEAFF
TGTGCCAGCAGTTACTACGAGATGAACACTGAAGCTTTCTTT
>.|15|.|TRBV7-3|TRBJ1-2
CASSLEGYSNYGYTF
TGTGCCAGCAGCTTAGAGGGATATTCTAACTATGGCTACACCTTC
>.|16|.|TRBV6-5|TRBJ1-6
CASSLQFGEYNSPLHF
TGTGCCAGCAGTTTACAGTTTGGGGAATATAATTCACCCCTCCACTTT
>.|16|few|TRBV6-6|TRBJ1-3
CASSYLGQTSGNTIYF
TGTGCCAGCAGTTACTTGGGACAAACCTCTGGAAACACCATATATTTT
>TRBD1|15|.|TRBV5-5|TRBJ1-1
CASSKLQGANTEAFF
TGTGCCAGCAGCAAACTCCAGGGGGCGAACACTGAAGCTTTCTTT
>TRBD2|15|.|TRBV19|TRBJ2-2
CASKVGAGGTGELFF
TGTGCCAGTAAAGTAGGAGCGGGGGGGACCGGGGAGCTGTTTTTT
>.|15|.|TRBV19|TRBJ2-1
CASSAASARGAEQFF
TGTGCCAGTAGCGCCGCTAGCGCCCGGGGGGCTGAGCAGTTCTTC
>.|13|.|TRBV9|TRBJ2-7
CASSPTTSYEQYF
TGTGCCAGCAGCCCAACTACCTCCTACGAGCAGTACTTC